This TCR beta chain was captured in a study of read filtering for tumor transcriptome and immune sequencing. For the study at large: 8 patients were R-ISS I, around 15 were R-ISS II, 7 were R-ISS III.

General study results and limits: The sorted CD138-negative fraction was a mixed bone marrow immune population, not purified T cells.

This clonotype was detected only a few times. No antigen is known for it. Germline V lookup: CDR1 SGHAT, CDR2 FQNNGV. V dropped 4 bases and J dropped 1 base, with 10 bases sitting between them. The CDR3 consists of 15 residues. The library was built from about 400 ng RNA with molecular barcoded adaptors for alpha/delta and beta/gamma chains. Each CDR3 protein gets one entry after TCRdb re-called the reads with MiXCR. Here the sample spans tens of thousands of distinct CDR3 sequences, about an eighth being singletons. Every patient had bone marrow sampled while the disease was active. This chain joins TRBV11-2 and TRBJ2-2, with a tentative D call TRBD1 (6 bases). Sequences were obtained from a population of CD138-negative cells sorted from bone marrow. This TCR came from a donor at least 40 years old with multiple myeloma. CDR3 protein: CASSSGTLNTGELFF. CDR3 in DNA: TGTGCCAGCAGCTCCGGGACACTGAACACCGGGGAGCTGTTTTTT.